Following are 31 T cell receptor beta chains from one sample sequenced in a study of T cell repertoires in aging, cancer and after chemotherapy. TRB rearrangements spanning V, D and J were amplified using mixed TRB-A/B primers. TCRdb itself ran the multiplex PCR reads through MiXCR, one entry per CDR3 protein. The sample records about 2,000 distinct CDR3 sequences, under 30% being singletons. Amplification of TCR beta used genomic DNA extracted from peripheral blood. The sequenced sample consisted of blood. The source of these receptors is a human donor with a solid tumor.

The rearrangement links TRBV10-2 to TRBJ2-3; TRBD2 agrees at 11 bases. There are 15 residues in the CDR3. Per germline, CDR1 WSHSY and CDR2 SAAADI. With V trimmed by 7 bases and J by 5 bases, 8 bases remained unmatched. The CDR3 spells CASTPTSGSGDTQYF. The CDR3 DNA sequence: TGCGCCAGCACCCCAACTAGCGGGAGTGGAGATACGCAGTATTTT.

This clonotype qualifies as medium-sized. The gene calls are TRBV20-1 and TRBJ2-1, with TRBD2 matching over 9 bases. The V gene end was trimmed by 0 bases and the J gene end by 3 bases; junction bases not matched to a gene: 9. CDR1 is DFQATT and CDR2 is SNEGSKA in the germline V gene (reference sequence). This CDR3 region has 17 residues. CDR3 coding DNA: TGCAGTGCTAGAGATACGCAGACTAGCGGCGACTACAATGAGCAGTTCTTC. It codes for CSARDTQTSGDYNEQFF.

As regards this clonotype: Just one base apart from a much larger clone, this may be a read error. The chain recombines TRBV6-1 with TRBJ2-7; D not certain. V dropped 0 bases and J dropped 6 bases, with 15 bases sitting between them. The germline CDR1 and CDR2 sequences are MNHNS and SASEGT. The CDR3 sequence is 15 residues long. The CDR3 spells CASSEAWVSEREQYF. CDR3 nucleotides: TGTGCCAGCAGTGAAGCTTGGGTCAGCGAGCGCGAGCAGTACTTC.

By sample share, this clonotype is medium-sized (0.01 to 0.1%). The chain joins TRBV20-1 to TRBJ2-3; 11 nucleotides match TRBD2. Germline values: CDR1 DFQATT, CDR2 SNEGSKA (reference sequence). V gave up 6 bases and J gave up 1 base; unmatched junction bases: 15. This CDR3 is 18 amino acids long. The CDR3 here is CSARVAGGLQSGTDTQYF. Here the CDR3 DNA reads TGCAGTGCCAGGGTAGCGGGAGGGCTACAGTCGGGCACAGATACGCAGTATTTT.

V gene TRBV20-1 combines with J gene TRBJ2-7; 11 bases align to TRBD2. Germline V gives CDR1 DFQATT, CDR2 SNEGSKA (reference sequence). The CDR3 length is 17 residues. Losses at the gene ends were 0 bases for V and 0 bases for J; bases not matched to a gene: 7. The CDR3 nucleotides read TGCAGTGCTAGAGACTATGGACTAGCGGGCACCTCCTACGAGCAGTACTTC. Its translation is CSARDYGLAGTSYEQYF.

By share of the sample, this clonotype is medium-sized. The CDR3, as DNA: TGTGCCAGCAGTTTCTCTAGCGGGAGGGGGAACACCGGGGAGCTGTTTTTT. Encoded protein: CASSFSSGRGNTGELFF. The chain joins TRBV27 to TRBJ2-2; 12 bases align to TRBD2. From germline, CDR1 is MNHEY and CDR2 SMNVEV (reference sequence). This CDR3 comprises 17 residues. V shed 3 bases, J shed 1 base, and the junction held 3 bases outside the gene matches.

This clonotype is labeled medium-sized. The chain joins TRBV27 to TRBJ2-7; 9 nucleotides align to TRBD1. This CDR3 contains 15 residues. CDR1 is MNHEY, CDR2 SMNVEV, per germline (reference sequence). V lost 5 bases, J lost 5 bases, and 10 bases stayed unmatched. The CDR3 coding sequence is TGTGCCAGCAGTGCTACCCGGGACAGGGCGGACGAGCAGTACTTC. This encodes CASSATRDRADEQYF.

This clonotype was picked up a small number of times. The genes are TRBV5-8 and TRBJ2-1; 7 nucleotides align to TRBD2. With 5 bases clipped from V and 0 bases from J, the junction kept 8 bases outside the gene matches. CDR1 and CDR2 from the germline V gene are SGHTS and YDEGEE. The CDR3 is 16 amino acids. CDR3 sequence: CASRWRGGGSYNEQFF. In DNA form, the CDR3 reads TGTGCCAGCAGATGGAGGGGCGGGGGCTCCTACAATGAGCAGTTCTTC. Looking up the rest from reference TRBV5-8 and TRBJ2-1 gives the full variable domain: EAGVTQSPTHLIKTRGQQATLRCSPISGHTSVYWYQQALGLGLQFLLWYDEGEERNRGNFPPRFSGRQFPNYSSELNVNALELEDSALYLCASRWRGGGSYNEQFFGPGTRLTVL.

By frequency in the sample, this clonotype is medium-sized. V gene TRBV20-1 combines with J gene TRBJ2-7; D ambiguous. The V end was cut by 5 bases, the J end by 0 bases, with 11 bases between. Looked up from germline, CDR1 is DFQATT and CDR2 is SNEGSKA (reference sequence). This CDR3 region has 13 residues. The chain's CDR3 is CSASLVSSYEQYF. The CDR3 DNA reads as TGCAGTGCTTCCCTCGTAAGCTCCTACGAGCAGTACTTC.

This chain uses TRBV20-1 with TRBJ2-3; no clear D. Trimming removed 4 bases from V and 5 bases from J, with 13 bases in between. Germline loops: CDR1 DFQATT, CDR2 SNEGSKA (reference sequence). This CDR3 comprises 13 residues. Here the CDR3 DNA reads TGCAGTGCTATCCCTGTCGTGGGAGATACGCAGTATTTT. Translated, it gives CSAIPVVGDTQYF.

Within the sample, this clonotype is medium-sized. The rearrangement links TRBV6-4 to TRBJ2-3; the match to TRBD2 covers 7 bases. V dropped 2 bases and J dropped 5; count of bases not matched to a gene: 7. Germline values: CDR1 MRHNA, CDR2 SNTAGT. This CDR3 has 15 residues. This chain's CDR3 is CASSDIPGGEDTQYF. CDR3 nucleotide sequence: TGTGCCAGCAGTGACATACCGGGGGGAGAAGATACGCAGTATTTT.

The J gene is TRBJ2-2, the V gene TRBV10-2, with 11 bases matching TRBD2. Trimming at V came to 4 bases and at J to 9 bases, leaving 10 bases not matched to a gene. The CDR3 contains 16 residues. CDR1 is WSHSY, CDR2 SAAADI, per germline. CDR3 amino acids: CASSGVLAGVGWELFF. CDR3 sequence (DNA): TGCGCCAGCAGTGGGGTACTAGCGGGAGTGGGCTGGGAGCTGTTTTTT.

This clonotype is medium-sized within its sample. The chain links TRBV5-6 to TRBJ1-4; D remains unclear. The germline V gene encodes CDR1 SGHDT and CDR2 YYEEEE. This CDR3 region has 14 residues. V lost 4 bases and J 6 bases, leaving 13 bases between the germline ends. The CDR3 sequence is CASSNGRKHEKLFF. In nucleotides, the CDR3 is TGTGCCAGCAGCAACGGCCGTAAACATGAAAAACTGTTTTTT.

V usage is TRBV4-1 and J usage is TRBJ2-7; D possibly corresponds to TRBD1 (5 bases). The CDR3 loop spans 15 amino acids. CDR1 is MGHRA, CDR2 YSYEKL, per germline. The germline V and J ends were trimmed by 0 bases and 4 bases, with 13 bases remaining between them. The CDR3 here is CASSQESPGMYEQYF. The CDR3 bases are TGCGCCAGCAGCCAAGAATCCCCAGGGATGTACGAGCAGTACTTC.

The rearrangement uses TRBV29-1 and TRBJ1-2; 12 bases are a match to TRBD1. V dropped 7 bases and J dropped 6; count of bases not matched to a gene: 3. The germline V gene has CDR1 SQVTM and CDR2 ANQGSEA. This CDR3 spans 12 amino acids. The CDR3 sequence: CSGGTGGNGYTF. CDR3 bases: TGCAGCGGGGGGACAGGGGGCAATGGCTACACCTTC.

This rearrangement joins TRBV21-1 to TRBJ1-1; TRBD1 was called by the table and not checked on the DNA. TRBV21-1 is annotated as a pseudogene. This CDR3 contains 15 residues. The CDR3 sequence: CASSPRQGANTEAFF. The CDR3 DNA reads TGTGCCAGCAGCCCCCGGCAGGGAGCGAACACTGAAGCTTTCTTT.

This clonotype is termed medium-sized (0.01 to 0.1%). The chain couples TRBV7-9 to TRBJ2-3; 9 bases match TRBD1. The CDR3 totals 14 residues. Trimming took 2 bases from V and 4 from J; bases not matched to a gene: 1. Looked up from germline, CDR1 is SEHNR and CDR2 is FQNEAQ (reference sequence). DNA for the CDR3: TGTGCCAGCAGCTTATGGACAGGGGCAGATACGCAGTATTTT. The encoded protein is CASSLWTGADTQYF. Drawing the rest from reference TRBV7-9 and TRBJ2-3, the complete variable domain is DTGVSQNPRHKITKRGQNVTFRCDPISEHNRLYWYRQTLGQGPEFLTYFQNEAQLEKSRLLSDRFSAERPKGSFSTLEIQRTEQGDSAMYLCASSLWTGADTQYFGPGTRLTVL.

The rearrangement joins TRBV7-3 to TRBJ2-2; D remains unclear. Germline V gene data show CDR1 as SGHTA and CDR2 as FQGTGA. The ends were cut back, 4 bases at V and 0 bases at J, with 18 bases in the middle. CDR3 length: 18 residues. CDR3 bases: TGTGCCAGCAGCTCCACCGGTAGGGAATTCGCGAACACCGGGGAGCTGTTTTTT. The encoded protein is CASSSTGREFANTGELFF.

The V and J genes are TRBV5-1 and TRBJ1-2, with D perhaps matching TRBD1 (6 bases). The length of the CDR3 is 13 residues. Germline CDR1 and CDR2: SGHRS and YFSETQ. V was trimmed by 4 bases and J by 7 bases, leaving 14 bases between them. DNA of the CDR3: TGCGCCAGCAGCGTGGACAGCGATCGTGGCTACACCTTC. Translating it yields CASSVDSDRGYTF.

Points on this clonotype: At one of its ends the junction is not consistent with the germline gene, which may arise from a read error. The rearrangement uses TRBV7-7 and TRBJ2-6, with D possibly matching TRBD2 (6 bases). The germline gives CDR1 SSHAT, CDR2 FNYEAQ (reference sequence). The CDR3 loop spans 16 amino acids. The CDR3, as DNA: TGTGCTAGCAGCCCCGCGGGGCTCTCTGGGGCCAACGTCCTGACTTTC. Protein sequence: CASSPAGLSGANVLTF. Variable domain in full (rest from reference TRBV7-7 and TRBJ2-6): GAGVSQSPRYKVTKRGQDVTLRCDPISSHATLYWYQQALGQGPEFLTYFNYEAQPDKSGLPSDRFSAERPEGSISTLTIQRTEQRDSAMYRCASSPAGLSGANVLTFGAGSRLTVL.

The chain has TRBV30 and TRBJ1-1; perhaps TRBD1 as D (5 bases). Per the germline V gene, CDR1 is GTSNPN and CDR2 is SVGIG (reference sequence). The length of the CDR3 is 14 residues. Between the trimmed V and J ends, which lost 0 bases and 6 bases, there was a span of 14 bases. In DNA form, the CDR3 reads TGTGCCTGGAGTGTTAGGGCCTCGGGGGCTGAAGCTTTCTTT. Its protein product is CAWSVRASGAEAFF.

The rearrangement links TRBV29-1 to TRBJ2-7; TRBD1 agrees at 7 bases. V lost 7 bases to trimming and J lost 6 bases; unmatched junction nucleotides: 6. From germline, CDR1 is SQVTM and CDR2 ANQGSEA. The CDR3 spans 11 residues. The CDR3 reads CSARAGGEQYF. CDR3 in DNA: TGCAGCGCCCGGGCAGGGGGCGAGCAGTACTTC.

V is TRBV23-1 and J is TRBJ2-7; weak D call: TRBD2 (6 bases). TRBV23-1 is flagged as an ORF with uncertain function. The V end was cut by 0 bases, the J end by 0 bases, with 12 bases between. The CDR3 has 16 residues. Written as DNA, the CDR3 is TGCGCCAGCAGTCAATCCCGCGCGGGGAGCTCCTACGAGCAGTACTTC. This codes for CASSQSRAGSSYEQYF.

By share, this clonotype counts as medium-sized. The chain employs TRBV11-2 and TRBJ2-1, with D unclear. Germline-derived CDR1 and CDR2 are SGHAT and FQNNGV. CDR3 length: 15 amino acids. The V end was cut by 5 bases, the J end by 8 bases, with 19 bases between. The CDR3 reads CASSPRGTSRDEQFF. The CDR3, as DNA: TGTGCCAGCAGCCCGCGAGGCACCTCAAGAGATGAGCAGTTCTTC.

In this sample, this clonotype is medium-sized. The rearrangement uses TRBV19 and TRBJ1-2; possibly TRBD1 for D (6 bases). Looked up from germline, CDR1 is LNHDA and CDR2 is SQIVND (reference sequence). Between the trimmed V and J ends, which lost 6 bases and 7 bases, there was a span of 18 bases. The CDR3 is made up of 14 amino acids. The CDR3: CASSTLTGFGGYTF. CDR3 in DNA: TGTGCCAGTAGCACTCTTACAGGGTTTGGTGGCTACACCTTC.

This clonotype is medium-sized. V is TRBV11-2 and J is TRBJ2-1; D is unclear. This CDR3 is 14 amino acids long. In germline, CDR1 is SGHAT, CDR2 FQNNGV. Trimming removed 0 bases at V and 11 bases at J, with 14 bases between. The CDR3 reads CASSLDQLRPQQFF. The CDR3 bases are TGTGCCAGCAGCTTAGATCAGCTTCGGCCCCAGCAGTTCTTC.

This clonotype is termed medium-sized. V gene TRBV19 combines with J gene TRBJ1-5, with 7 bases matching TRBD1. The CDR3 extends over 14 amino acids. Trimming cost V 7 bases and J 4 bases; bases outside gene matches: 7. CDR1 LNHDA and CDR2 SQIVND come from the germline V gene (reference sequence). This CDR3 is CASKLGQSNQPQHF. DNA for the CDR3: TGTGCCAGTAAATTGGGACAGTCGAATCAGCCCCAGCATTTT. Drawing the rest from reference TRBV19 and TRBJ1-5, the complete variable domain is DGGITQSPKYLFRKEGQNVTLSCEQNLNHDAMYWYRQDPGQGLRLIYYSQIVNDFQKGDIAEGYSVSREKKESFPLTVTSAQKNPTAFYLCASKLGQSNQPQHFGDGTRLSIL.

This clonotype qualifies as hyperexpanded (1% or more). The chain combines TRBV29-1 with TRBJ2-7, with unresolved D. The germline V and J ends were trimmed by 0 bases and 5 bases, with 8 bases remaining between them. The CDR3 is 12 amino acids. Germline values: CDR1 SQVTM, CDR2 ANQGSEA. In DNA, the CDR3 is TGCAGCGTTGAAGATATACGGGACGAGCAGTACTTC. Translated, it gives CSVEDIRDEQYF.

V is TRBV7-2 and J is TRBJ2-2, with 11 bases fitting TRBD2. The CDR3 spans 18 residues. Germline V lookup: CDR1 SGHTA, CDR2 FQGNSA. V shed 1 base, J shed 2 bases, and the junction held 6 bases outside the gene matches. CDR3 protein: CASSLVRLAGGNTGELFF. The CDR3 DNA sequence: TGTGCCAGCAGCTTAGTGAGGCTAGCGGGGGGAAACACCGGGGAGCTGTTTTTT.

V gene TRBV19 combines with J gene TRBJ2-3; no definite D call. Per germline, CDR1 LNHDA and CDR2 SQIVND (reference sequence). This CDR3 region has 15 residues. Trimming removed 5 bases from V and 4 bases from J, with 16 bases in between. CDR3 residues: CASSGTWGPADTQYF. The CDR3 DNA follows: TGTGCCAGTAGTGGAACGTGGGGTCCCGCAGATACGCAGTATTTT.

This clonotype rates as medium-sized (0.01 to 0.1%). V usage is TRBV20-1 and J usage is TRBJ1-2, with D possibly being TRBD1 (6 bases). In germline, CDR1 is DFQATT, CDR2 SNEGSKA (reference sequence). Trimming cost V 4 bases and J 11 bases, with 14 bases left between them. The CDR3 covers 11 residues. The DNA for the CDR3 is TGCAGTGCTACTGAAGGCAGGGGTTACACCTTC. It encodes CSATEGRGYTF.